This TCR beta chain was observed in a study of shared clonotypes between healthy human individuals. Study context: Three plates were used per donor for CD4 naive, three for CD4 memory, two for CD8 naive and one for CD8 memory.

The V gene's germline CDR1 is SGHRS and CDR2 YFSETQ. Trimming pared 3 bases from V and 2 bases from J, leaving 15 bases between. This CDR3 comprises 15 residues. Investigators spread the genomic DNA of each subset evenly over several immunoSEQ plates. Profiled with immunoSEQ multiplex PCR; TCRdb holds only in-frame clones, not every one. The sample shows fewer than 850,000 clones, approximately 79% of them seen only once. Concerning this clone itself: Its specificity is unknown.

General study points: The study found roughly 5% of naive CD4 clonotypes shared across a handful of donors. At large depth, rarefaction still showed sorted-subset sequencing to be incomplete.

The sequence was collected from a woman in her thirties in good health. V is TRBV5-1 and J is TRBJ2-7; D is tentatively TRBD1 or TRBD2 (5 bases each). Input material: memory CD4+ T cells sorted from blood. Regarding subset: CD45RA-negative fraction. The CDR3 loop is CASSSPGMGAYEQYF. The CDR3 DNA reads as TGCGCCAGCAGCTCCCCCGGGATGGGGGCCTACGAGCAGTACTTC.